These 18 T cell receptor beta chains came from one sample sequenced in a study of beta chain features in type 1 diabetes. Expressed TCRB transcripts were sequenced, since all the RNA that had been isolated was reverse transcribed. Repertoires were generated with immunoSEQ multiplex PCR, while TCRdb's copy carries only in-frame clones and drops some. The table shows 300,000 to 350,000 clones, with under 8.5% occurring only once. The source material was central memory CD4+ T cells from blood. The receptors were gathered from a young woman in good health.

This clone was observed a handful of times. V gene TRBV7-2 combines with J gene TRBJ2-7, with D tentatively TRBD2 (5 bases). The length of the CDR3 is 11 residues. Germline V lookup: CDR1 SGHTA, CDR2 FQGNSA. The V gene lost 5 bases and the J gene lost 6 bases, with 8 bases spanning the gap. CDR3 in DNA: TGTGCCAGCAGCCAGCGGTTCGAGCAGTACTTC. The encoded protein is CASSQRFEQYF.

The CDR3 here is CASSPRTGTGTRAFF. CDR3 in DNA: TGTGCCAGCAGCCCTCGGACAGGCACTGGTACACGAGCTTTCTTT. The chain carries TRBV9 and TRBJ1-1, with 7 bases fitting TRBD1. V was pared by 4 bases and J by 10 bases, with 16 bases of the junction left unmatched. The germline gives CDR1 SGDLS, CDR2 YYNGEE. This CDR3 is built from 15 residues.

This clone was observed a handful of times. CDR3 sequence: CASSLVPGQTQDGYTF. The DNA for the CDR3 is TGTGCCAGCAGCTTAGTCCCGGGACAGACCCAAGATGGCTACACCTTC. The chain employs TRBV7-3 and TRBJ1-2; 7 nucleotides agree with TRBD1. The germline V gene has CDR1 SGHTA and CDR2 FQGTGA. Germline trimming cut 2 bases from V and 6 bases from J; bases unmatched to any gene: 12. CDR3 length: 16 amino acids. Together with reference TRBV7-3 and TRBJ1-2, the CDR3 gives the full variable domain: GAGVSQTPSNKVTEKGKYVELRCDPISGHTALYWYRQSLGQGPEFLIYFQGTGAADDSGLPNDRFFAVRPEGSVSTLKIQRTERGDSAVYLCASSLVPGQTQDGYTFGSGTRLTVV.

This sequence joins TRBV11-2 and TRBJ2-5; no reliable D call. The V end was cut by 3 bases, the J end by 11 bases, with 16 bases between. The length of the CDR3 is 13 residues. The V gene's germline CDR1 is SGHAT and CDR2 FQNNGV. CDR3 protein: CASSFPGPQNQYF. Here the CDR3 DNA reads TGTGCCAGCAGCTTCCCCGGACCTCAAAATCAGTACTTC.

In this sample, this clone turned up a few times. The chain combines TRBV5-4 with TRBJ2-2; 10 bases map to TRBD1. This CDR3 is 16 amino acids long. Unmatched junction bases numbered 9, after V lost 4 bases and J lost 6 bases. Germline V gene data show CDR1 as SGHNT and CDR2 as YYREEE (reference sequence). CDR3 sequence: CASSPRQGASAGELFF. The CDR3 DNA sequence: TGTGCCAGCAGCCCCAGACAGGGGGCCTCTGCCGGGGAGCTGTTTTTT.

The chain carries TRBV7-3 and TRBJ2-1, with 11 bases aligning to TRBD2. The CDR3 runs 19 residues. The V and J ends lost 5 bases and 8 bases, in that order; junction bases with no gene match: 20. Germline CDR1 and CDR2: SGHTA and FQGTGA. CDR3 nucleotides: TGTGCCAGCAGCAGCGGGACAGAGAAGACTAGCGGGAATATATATGAGCAGTTCTTC. This translates into CASSSGTEKTSGNIYEQFF.

This clone was seen a few times. The V and J genes are TRBV4-2 and TRBJ1-4; a weak D match, TRBD1 (6 bases). With 1 base removed from V and 7 bases from J, the gap between germline ends came to 13 bases. CDR3 size: 15 residues. Germline V gene lookup returns CDR1 LGHNA and CDR2 YNFKEQ. The CDR3 here is CASSQVQQGAEKLFF. CDR3 nucleotides: TGTGCCAGCAGCCAAGTCCAACAGGGTGCTGAAAAACTGTTTTTT.

This clone has just a few counts. The rearrangement joins TRBV2 to TRBJ1-5; 9 bases are a match to TRBD1. The CDR3 spans 14 residues. Trimming took 6 bases from V and 9 from J; bases not matched to a gene: 9. The V gene's germline CDR1 is SNHLY and CDR2 FYNNEI. DNA of the CDR3: TGTGCCAGCAGGGGACAGGGTGGTCATTGGCCCCAGCATTTT. As protein: CASRGQGGHWPQHF.

This clone came up a few times. The rearrangement joins TRBV29-1 to TRBJ2-1; D not certain. V lost 4 bases, J lost 0 bases, and 10 bases lay in between. Germline values: CDR1 SQVTM, CDR2 ANQGSEA. The CDR3 loop spans 14 amino acids. In DNA form, the CDR3 reads TGCAGCGTTGTGTTGGTCAGCTCCTACAATGAGCAGTTCTTC. Translation gives CSVVLVSSYNEQFF.

This CDR3 reads CASSGTGGSTGELFF. DNA for the CDR3: TGTGCCAGCAGCGGGACGGGGGGGTCCACCGGGGAGCTGTTTTTT. The chain employs TRBV2 and TRBJ2-2, with 8 bases fitting TRBD2. The trim removed 6 bases at V and 4 bases at J, leaving 7 bases unmatched. The CDR3 is 15 residues long. The V gene's germline CDR1 is SNHLY and CDR2 FYNNEI. Filled out from reference TRBV2 and TRBJ2-2, the complete variable domain reads EPEVTQTPSHQVTQMGQEVILRCVPISNHLYFYWYRQILGQKVEFLVSFYNNEISEKSEIFDDQFSVERPDGSNFTLKIRSTKLEDSAMYFCASSGTGGSTGELFFGEGSRLTVL.

This chain uses TRBV9 with TRBJ2-1; TRBD2 matches at 9 bases. Germline CDR1 and CDR2: SGDLS and YYNGEE. Trimming removed 5 bases from V and 6 bases from J; junction bases left unmatched: 12. The CDR3 consists of 16 residues. The DNA of the CDR3 is TGTGCCAGCAGTTACTCGGCAGCGGGGGGATCCAATGAGCAGTTCTTC. It encodes CASSYSAAGGSNEQFF. The full variable domain, rest sourced from reference TRBV9 and TRBJ2-1, is DSGVTQTPKHLITATGQRVTLRCSPRSGDLSVYWYQQSLDQGLQFLIQYYNGEERAKGNILERFSAQQFPDLHSELNLSSLELGDSALYFCASSYSAAGGSNEQFFGPGTRLTVL.

This clone was picked up many times. The chain is built from TRBV19 and TRBJ2-1; D uncertain. The V end lost 4 bases, the J end lost 0 bases, and 7 bases lay between the germline ends. The germline gives CDR1 LNHDA, CDR2 SQIVND (reference sequence). The CDR3 totals 14 residues. Here the CDR3 DNA reads TGTGCCAGTAGTAGGGTTCGCTCCTACAATGAGCAGTTCTTC. Its protein is CASSRVRSYNEQFF.

This clone was seen only a few times. V usage is TRBV27 and J usage is TRBJ2-7; TRBD1 matches 7 bases. The CDR3 has 14 amino acids. Trimming took 7 bases from V and 0 from J; bases not matched to a gene: 6. Germline lookup yields CDR1 MNHEY and CDR2 SMNVEV (reference sequence). The CDR3 here is CASKPGQSSYEQYF. The CDR3 nucleotides read TGTGCCAGCAAACCGGGACAGAGCTCCTACGAGCAGTACTTC.

This clone showed up just a few times. This chain uses TRBV4-2 with TRBJ1-5; 9 bases fit TRBD1. The J segment lost 3 bases and the V segment lost 4 bases, leaving 1 base of the junction unmatched. Germline-derived CDR1 and CDR2 are LGHNA and YNFKEQ. The CDR3 is made up of 14 amino acids. Here the CDR3 reads CASSRTGDNQPQHF. The CDR3 DNA follows: TGTGCCAGCAGCCGGACAGGGGACAATCAGCCCCAGCATTTT.

The genes are TRBV11-2 and TRBJ2-1, with 8 bases fitting TRBD1. V dropped 1 base and J dropped 5; count of bases not matched to a gene: 7. The CDR3 consists of 16 residues. The germline V gene has CDR1 SGHAT and CDR2 FQNNGV. The CDR3 protein is CASSLVTGQADNEQFF. The CDR3 DNA reads TGTGCCAGCAGCTTAGTAACGGGACAGGCCGACAATGAGCAGTTCTTC.

This clone was detected only a few times. This chain links TRBV20-1 with TRBJ1-1; D unresolved. This CDR3 comprises 11 residues. V dropped 0 bases and J dropped 6 bases, with 5 bases sitting between them. Germline CDR1 DFQATT, CDR2 SNEGSKA (reference sequence). The CDR3 DNA reads TGCAGTGCTAGAGATCAGGCTGAAGCTTTCTTT. This encodes CSARDQAEAFF.

In this sample, this clone turned up a few times. The chain is built from TRBV13 and TRBJ1-2, with D tentatively TRBD1 (6 bases). Trimming cost V 5 bases and J 4 bases, with 17 bases left between them. CDR3 length: 15 residues. The germline V gene encodes CDR1 PRHDT and CDR2 FYEKMQ (reference sequence). The CDR3 nucleotides read TGTGCCAGCAGCAAACGTCGAGGGGGGATCTATGGCTACACCTTC. Amino acids: CASSKRRGGIYGYTF.

This clone has a handful of counts. This sample includes further DNA sequences coding for the same CDR3. This chain's CDR3 is CASSSGMNTEAFF. The CDR3, as DNA: TGTGCCAGCAGCTCAGGGATGAACACTGAAGCTTTCTTT. This rearrangement joins TRBV7-3 to TRBJ1-1; TRBD1 is a possible D gene (5 bases). CDR3 length equals 13 residues. V was shortened by 4 bases and J by 0 bases, with 6 bases between the two germline ends. Germline V CDR1 and CDR2: SGHTA, FQGTGA.